The clone carrying this T cell receptor (beta chain) has ten or more counts. TCRdb ran MiXCR on the RT-PCR reads and lists one entry per CDR3 protein. The table lists about 680,000 distinct CDR3 sequences, 13% to 15% of them singletons. Germline V CDR1 and CDR2: ENHRY, SYGVKD. This CDR3 contains 12 residues. V was trimmed by 0 bases and J by 8 bases, leaving 5 bases between them. Material for sequencing was memory CD4+ T cells from blood. This receptor was obtained from a female donor in good health, serving as a healthy control. The chain joins TRBV10-3 to TRBJ2-1; no definite D call. CDR3 DNA: TGTGCCATCAGTGAGTCTCGGGATGAGCAGTTCTTC. It specifies CAISESRDEQFF.